Below are 27 T cell receptor beta chains sequenced from a single sample in a study of blood T cell repertoires in COVID-19. Sequencing was performed with immunoSEQ multiplex PCR; in TCRdb, only in-frame clones are kept and a portion is missing. This table holds almost 250,000 clones, around nine tenths found once. Material for sequencing was PBMCs or T cells enriched from blood (not recorded which). All receptors come from a woman in her 50s who had recovered from COVID-19.

The chain recombines TRBV28 with TRBJ1-5; 7 bases match TRBD1. Trimming removed 6 bases from V and 7 bases from J; junction bases left unmatched: 15. Per the germline V gene, CDR1 is MDHEN and CDR2 is SYDVKM. This CDR3 has 16 amino acids. The DNA for the CDR3 is TGTGCCAGCAGCCGACCCATACAAGGGGGCGGGCAGCCCCAGCATTTT. Translating it yields CASSRPIQGGGQPQHF.

The chain employs TRBV19 and TRBJ1-5; TRBD1 might be the D (6 bases). This CDR3 has 18 residues. With 1 base removed from V and 7 bases from J, the gap between germline ends came to 23 bases. Germline-derived CDR1 and CDR2 are LNHDA and SQIVND (reference sequence). Here the CDR3 DNA reads TGTGCCAGTAGTATAGGCGGATTCCGGGACATTCGGGGCCAGCCCCAGCATTTT. It translates to CASSIGGFRDIRGQPQHF.

The chain is built from TRBV6-5 and TRBJ2-7; D perhaps matches TRBD1 (5 bases). The CDR3 runs to 12 residues. Germline CDR1 reads MNHEY; CDR2 reads SVGAGI. V lost 4 bases, J lost 4 bases, and 8 bases lay in between. The CDR3 coding sequence is TGTGCCAGCAGTTTCGACAGATACGAGCAGTACTTC. Its translation: CASSFDRYEQYF.

CDR3 in DNA: TGTGCCAGCAGCTTAGGGCCTAGCGGGAGCCTAGCCCGCAGGGAGCAGTACTTC. It encodes CASSLGPSGSLARREQYF. The V call is TRBV7-6, the J call TRBJ2-7, with TRBD2 matching over 10 bases. The CDR3 length is 18 residues. V trimming: 1 base; J trimming: 7 bases; junction bases outside the gene matches: 16. Looked up from germline, CDR1 is SGHVS and CDR2 is FNYEAQ.

The chain is built from TRBV5-4 and TRBJ2-3; 7 bases match TRBD2. In germline, CDR1 is SGHNT, CDR2 YYREEE (reference sequence). Trimming cost V 2 bases and J 5 bases; bases outside gene matches: 8. CDR3 length equals 15 residues. CDR3 nucleotide sequence: TGTGCCAGCAGCTTATTTGGCGGGACTAAAGATACGCAGTATTTT. Amino acids: CASSLFGGTKDTQYF. Complete variable domain (other parts from reference TRBV5-4 and TRBJ2-3): ETGVTQSPTHLIKTRGQQVTLRCSSQSGHNTVSWYQQALGQGPQFIFQYYREEENGRGNFPPRFSGLQFPNYSSELNVNALELDDSALYLCASSLFGGTKDTQYFGPGTRLTVL.

With respect to this clone: Other DNA sequences in the sample encode the same CDR3. The chain has TRBV7-3 and TRBJ2-1, with 9 bases matching TRBD2. CDR1 and CDR2 (germline): SGHTA, FQGTGA. The trim removed 2 bases at V and 10 bases at J, leaving 3 bases unmatched. The CDR3 runs 13 residues. Here the CDR3 DNA reads TGTGCCAGCAGCTTAGCGGGAGGGGACGAGCAGTTCTTC. It is translated as CASSLAGGDEQFF. The whole variable domain, filled in from reference TRBV7-3 and TRBJ2-1, reads GAGVSQTPSNKVTEKGKYVELRCDPISGHTALYWYRQSLGQGPEFLIYFQGTGAADDSGLPNDRFFAVRPEGSVSTLKIQRTERGDSAVYLCASSLAGGDEQFFGPGTRLTVL.

The rearrangement links TRBV30 to TRBJ2-3, with D tentatively TRBD1 (6 bases). V shed 1 base and J shed 3 bases, with 14 bases lying between them. CDR1 and CDR2 from the germline V gene are GTSNPN and SVGIG (reference sequence). This CDR3 comprises 15 residues. CDR3 amino acids: CAWSAQQGYTDTQYF. The CDR3 coding sequence is TGTGCCTGGAGTGCGCAGCAGGGGTATACAGATACGCAGTATTTT.

The chain uses TRBV30 and TRBJ2-3; D remains unclear. The CDR3 has 13 residues. Trimming shortened V by 4 bases and J by 3 bases, and 11 bases separated the two germline ends. From germline, CDR1 is GTSNPN and CDR2 SVGIG (reference sequence). CDR3 sequence (DNA): TGTGCCTGGACCGGGTTTTCGACAGATACGCAGTATTTT. Its translation: CAWTGFSTDTQYF.

The chain has TRBV7-2 and TRBJ2-3; TRBD2 agrees at 11 bases. The length of the CDR3 is 19 residues. CDR1 is SGHTA and CDR2 is FQGNSA in the germline V gene. Trimming removed 9 bases from V and 5 bases from J; junction bases left unmatched: 22. The CDR3 here is CASEARQGTSGSWGDTQYF. CDR3 DNA: TGTGCCAGTGAGGCGCGACAGGGCACTAGCGGGAGTTGGGGAGATACGCAGTATTTT. Combining the CDR3 with reference TRBV7-2 and TRBJ2-3 gives the whole variable domain GAGVSQSPSNKVTEKGKDVELRCDPISGHTALYWYRQSLGQGLEFLIYFQGNSAPDKSGLPSDRFSAERTGGSVSTLTIQRTQQEDSAVYLCASEARQGTSGSWGDTQYFGPGTRLTVL.

This clone was counted a single time. The chain recombines TRBV7-6 with TRBJ2-1; 11 nucleotides match TRBD2. CDR1 is SGHVS, CDR2 FNYEAQ, per germline. The CDR3 spans 18 residues. Trimming removed 1 base from V and 4 bases from J; junction bases left unmatched: 9. CDR3 amino acids: CASSLGKTSGKSYNEQFF. Written as DNA, the CDR3 is TGTGCCAGCAGCTTAGGCAAGACTAGCGGGAAGTCGTACAATGAGCAGTTCTTC. The full variable domain, with the rest looked up from reference TRBV7-6 and TRBJ2-1, is GAGVSQSPRYKVTKRGQDVALRCDPISGHVSLYWYRQALGQGPEFLTYFNYEAQQDKSGLPNDRFSAERPEGSISTLTIQRTEQRDSAMYRCASSLGKTSGKSYNEQFFGPGTRLTVL.

This chain links TRBV4-2 with TRBJ1-3; TRBD1 agrees at 8 bases. The germline V gene encodes CDR1 LGHNA and CDR2 YNFKEQ. With V trimmed by 0 bases and J by 3 bases, 7 bases remained unmatched. This CDR3 has 17 residues. The CDR3 region is CASSQDGLGTGGNTIYF. CDR3 DNA: TGTGCCAGCAGCCAAGATGGATTGGGGACAGGTGGAAACACCATATATTTT.

The chain joins TRBV5-1 to TRBJ1-1, with D perhaps TRBD1 (5 bases). This CDR3 is built from 11 residues. V lost 5 bases, J lost 8 bases, and 10 bases lay in between. Germline CDR1 reads SGHRS; CDR2 reads YFSETQ. The CDR3 reads CASSSQVEAFF. CDR3 coding DNA: TGCGCCAGCAGTTCACAGGTAGAAGCTTTCTTT.

The table lists this clone with a count of one. This chain links TRBV2 with TRBJ1-1; 8 positions match TRBD1. V dropped 6 bases and J dropped 1; count of bases not matched to a gene: 4. The CDR3 loop spans 14 amino acids. CDR1 and CDR2 from the germline V gene are SNHLY and FYNNEI. The CDR3 region has the DNA TGTGCCAGCAGGAAGGACAGGGAGAACACTGAAGCTTTCTTT. It yields the protein CASRKDRENTEAFF. Together with reference TRBV2 and TRBJ1-1, the CDR3 gives the full variable domain: EPEVTQTPSHQVTQMGQEVILRCVPISNHLYFYWYRQILGQKVEFLVSFYNNEISEKSEIFDDQFSVERPDGSNFTLKIRSTKLEDSAMYFCASRKDRENTEAFFGQGTRLTVV.

This chain connects TRBV9 to TRBJ2-1, with 9 nucleotides matching TRBD2. The trim removed 0 bases at V and 4 bases at J, leaving 17 bases unmatched. Germline CDR1 reads SGDLS; CDR2 reads YYNGEE. The CDR3 is 20 amino acids. The CDR3 protein is CASSVGLADIKPGLYNEQFF. The CDR3 coding sequence is TGTGCCAGCAGCGTAGGACTAGCGGACATTAAACCGGGGTTATACAATGAGCAGTTCTTC.

The chain employs TRBV5-1 and TRBJ2-1, with D hard to call. The CDR3 spans 11 residues. CDR1 is SGHRS, CDR2 YFSETQ, per germline. V was clipped by 0 bases and J by 9 bases, with 4 bases between them. The CDR3 DNA is TGCGCCAGCAGCTTGGCTAGTGAGCAGTTCTTC. Translated, it gives CASSLASEQFF.

This chain joins TRBV30 and TRBJ2-5; a possible D gene is TRBD2 (6 bases). CDR3 size: 15 residues. In germline, CDR1 is GTSNPN, CDR2 SVGIG (reference sequence). Trimming shortened V by 2 bases and J by 2 bases, and 15 bases separated the two germline ends. Here the CDR3 DNA reads TGTGCCTGGAGTAAAGGTAGCGGAAGGCAAGAGACCCAGTACTTC. Protein product: CAWSKGSGRQETQYF.

The rearrangement uses TRBV6-7 and TRBJ2-1, with unresolved D. TRBV6-7 is filed as an ORF, its function uncertain. The CDR3 length is 15 residues. V dropped 8 bases and J dropped 4 bases, with 18 bases sitting between them. CDR3 bases: TGTGCCAGCCGAGAAACTAACCCGGAATACAATGAGCAGTTCTTC. Encoded protein: CASRETNPEYNEQFF.

This chain uses TRBV4-3 with TRBJ2-1; 12 positions agree with TRBD2. V shed 0 bases, J shed 7 bases, and the junction held 7 bases outside the gene matches. The CDR3 length is 17 residues. From germline, CDR1 is LGHNA and CDR2 YSLEER. The CDR3 DNA reads TGCGCCAGCAGCCAAGATTTGGCTAGCGGGAGGGTAAATGAGCAGTTCTTC. Its protein is CASSQDLASGRVNEQFF.

Here the CDR3 DNA reads TGTGCCAGCAGCCAAGAGGGCCTCACCGGGGAGCTGTTTTTT. It is translated as CASSQEGLTGELFF. The chain links TRBV14 to TRBJ2-2; D gene ambiguous. Between the trimmed V and J ends, which lost 0 bases and 4 bases, there was a span of 6 bases. Germline V gives CDR1 SGHDN, CDR2 FVKESK. This CDR3 has 14 residues.

This chain connects TRBV29-1 to TRBJ2-7, with D uncertain. V was cut by 3 bases and J by 0 bases, with 9 bases left in between. The CDR3 consists of 13 residues. Germline V gene lookup returns CDR1 SQVTM and CDR2 ANQGSEA. The CDR3 bases are TGCAGCGTTGAGTCGGTACCCTCCTACGAGCAGTACTTC. This gives the protein CSVESVPSYEQYF.

The V gene is TRBV18, the J gene TRBJ2-3, with D perhaps matching TRBD1 (5 bases). Trimming cost V 2 bases and J 3 bases, with 9 bases left between them. The CDR3 extends over 14 amino acids. CDR1 is KGHSH, CDR2 LQKENI, per germline. CDR3 region: CASSPKQETDTQYF. CDR3 coding DNA: TGTGCCAGCTCACCAAAACAGGAGACAGATACGCAGTATTTT.

This chain connects TRBV24-1 to TRBJ2-7; TRBD1 agrees at 8 bases. CDR3 length: 15 amino acids. Germline trimming cut 3 bases from V and 5 bases from J; bases unmatched to any gene: 8. Germline CDR1 KGHDR, CDR2 SFDVKD. The CDR3 sequence is CATSDPRQGLHEQYF. CDR3 bases: TGTGCCACCAGTGATCCAAGACAGGGGCTCCACGAGCAGTACTTC.

The V call is TRBV7-6, the J call TRBJ1-3, with 9 bases aligning to TRBD1. The germline V gene has CDR1 SGHVS and CDR2 FNYEAQ. This CDR3 contains 16 residues. Trimming cost V 8 bases and J 0 bases; bases outside gene matches: 8. CDR3 protein: CASGWDRENSGNTIYF. CDR3 DNA sequence: TGTGCCAGCGGCTGGGACAGGGAGAACTCTGGAAACACCATATATTTT.

The rearrangement joins TRBV19 to TRBJ1-4, with D perhaps TRBD1 (5 bases). V shed 3 bases and J shed 6 bases, with 14 bases lying between them. The CDR3 runs to 15 residues. Germline V gives CDR1 LNHDA, CDR2 SQIVND (reference sequence). CDR3 in amino acids: CASSIGGAQDEKLFF. The DNA of the CDR3 is TGTGCCAGTAGTATCGGAGGGGCGCAGGATGAAAAACTGTTTTTT.

V gene TRBV14 combines with J gene TRBJ2-7; 10 nucleotides agree with TRBD2. CDR3 length: 17 residues. Unmatched junction bases numbered 10, after V lost 4 bases and J lost 1 base. CDR1 SGHDN and CDR2 FVKESK come from the germline V gene. The CDR3 loop reads CASSPGLAGVLSYEQYF. The CDR3, as DNA: TGTGCCAGCAGCCCCGGGCTAGCGGGAGTTCTGTCCTACGAGCAGTACTTC.

The rearrangement links TRBV20-1 to TRBJ2-5; 9 bases match TRBD2. V trimming: 3 bases; J trimming: 3 bases; junction bases outside the gene matches: 8. There are 15 residues in the CDR3. The V gene's germline CDR1 is DFQATT and CDR2 SNEGSKA (reference sequence). The CDR3 sequence: CSASGAGGLEETQYF. In DNA, the CDR3 is TGCAGTGCTAGTGGGGCGGGAGGGCTCGAAGAGACCCAGTACTTC.

This chain uses TRBV7-2 with TRBJ2-7, with 12 bases that match TRBD2. The germline V gene has CDR1 SGHTA and CDR2 FQGNSA. J lost 10 bases, V lost 4 bases, and 5 bases had no gene match. This CDR3 comprises 13 residues. CDR3 bases: TGTGCCAGCAGCTATCGACTAGCGGGGGAACAGTACTTC. Translating gives CASSYRLAGEQYF.